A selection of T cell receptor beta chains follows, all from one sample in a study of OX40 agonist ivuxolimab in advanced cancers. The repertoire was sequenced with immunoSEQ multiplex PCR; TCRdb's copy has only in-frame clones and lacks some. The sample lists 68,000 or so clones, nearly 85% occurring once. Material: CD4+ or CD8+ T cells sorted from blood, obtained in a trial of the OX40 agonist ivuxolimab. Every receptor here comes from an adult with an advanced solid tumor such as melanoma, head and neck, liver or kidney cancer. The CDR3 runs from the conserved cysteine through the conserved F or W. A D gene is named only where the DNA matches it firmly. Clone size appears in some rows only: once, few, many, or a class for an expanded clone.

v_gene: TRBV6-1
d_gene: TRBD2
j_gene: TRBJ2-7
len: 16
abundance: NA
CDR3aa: CASSGGLAGLAYEQYF

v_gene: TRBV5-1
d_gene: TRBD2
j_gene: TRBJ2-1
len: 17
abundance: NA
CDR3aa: CASSGGLAGSSYNEQFF

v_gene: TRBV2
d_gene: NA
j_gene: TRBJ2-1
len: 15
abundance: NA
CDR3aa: CASSDLGAPYNEQFF

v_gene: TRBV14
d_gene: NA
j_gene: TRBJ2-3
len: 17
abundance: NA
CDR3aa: CASSQVGVFLSTDTQYF

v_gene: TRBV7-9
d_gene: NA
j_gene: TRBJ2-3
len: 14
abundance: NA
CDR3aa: CASSSGTFTDTQYF

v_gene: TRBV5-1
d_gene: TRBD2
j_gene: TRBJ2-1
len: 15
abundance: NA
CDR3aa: CASSLSLAGNNEQFF

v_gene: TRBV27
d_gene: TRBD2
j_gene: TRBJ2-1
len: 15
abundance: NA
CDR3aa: CASSRISGAPNEQFF

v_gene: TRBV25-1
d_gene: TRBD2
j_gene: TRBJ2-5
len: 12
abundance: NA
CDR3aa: CASSRTRETQYF

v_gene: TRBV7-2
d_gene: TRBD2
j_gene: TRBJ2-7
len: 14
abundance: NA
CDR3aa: CASSLGLADYEQYF

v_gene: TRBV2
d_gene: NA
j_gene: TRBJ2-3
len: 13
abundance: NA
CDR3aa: CASRDYGTDTQYF

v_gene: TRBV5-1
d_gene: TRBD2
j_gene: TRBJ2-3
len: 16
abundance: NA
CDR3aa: CASSRLAGGRKDTQYF

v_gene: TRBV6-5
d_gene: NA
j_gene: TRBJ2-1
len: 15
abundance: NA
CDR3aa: CASSYQPSNYNEQFF

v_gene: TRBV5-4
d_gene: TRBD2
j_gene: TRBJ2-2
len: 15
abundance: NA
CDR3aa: CASRAGTSEAGELFF

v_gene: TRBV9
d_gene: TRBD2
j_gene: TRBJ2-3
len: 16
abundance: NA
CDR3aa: CASSVLAGGPVDTQYF

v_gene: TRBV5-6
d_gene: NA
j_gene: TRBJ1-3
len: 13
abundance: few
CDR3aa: CASSLAAGNTIYF

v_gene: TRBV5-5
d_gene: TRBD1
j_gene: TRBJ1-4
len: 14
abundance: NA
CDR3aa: CASTLGTASEKLFF

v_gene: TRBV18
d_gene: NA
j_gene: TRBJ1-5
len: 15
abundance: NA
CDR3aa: CASSERVPPNQPQHF

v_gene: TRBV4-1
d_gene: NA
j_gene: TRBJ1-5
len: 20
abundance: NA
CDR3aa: CASSQVLRTAVLDSNQPQHF

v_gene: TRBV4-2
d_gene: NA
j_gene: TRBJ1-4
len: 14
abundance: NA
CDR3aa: CASSLGTQGEKLFF

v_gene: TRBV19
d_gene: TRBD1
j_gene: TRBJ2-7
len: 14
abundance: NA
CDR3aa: CASSFGQGSLEQYF

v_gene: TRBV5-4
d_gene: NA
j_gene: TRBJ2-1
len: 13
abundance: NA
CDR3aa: CASGSGIYNEQFF

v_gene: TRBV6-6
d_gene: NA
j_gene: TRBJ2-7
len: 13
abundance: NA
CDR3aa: CASSYSNPPEQYF

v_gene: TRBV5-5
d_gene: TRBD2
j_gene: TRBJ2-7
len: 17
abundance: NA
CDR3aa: CASSPRRLAGGHYEQYF

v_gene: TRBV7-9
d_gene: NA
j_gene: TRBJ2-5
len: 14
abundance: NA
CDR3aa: CASSQRQVGETQYF

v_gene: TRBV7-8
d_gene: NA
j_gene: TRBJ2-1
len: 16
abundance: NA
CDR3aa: CASSLAVAMGHNEQFF

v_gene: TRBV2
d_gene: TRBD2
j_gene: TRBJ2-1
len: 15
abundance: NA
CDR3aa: CASSPLAGGYNEQFF

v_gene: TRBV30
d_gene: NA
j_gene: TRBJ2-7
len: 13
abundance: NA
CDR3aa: CAWSKGNSYEQYF

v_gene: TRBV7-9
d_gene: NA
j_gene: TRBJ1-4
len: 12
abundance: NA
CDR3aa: CASSWGGEKLFF

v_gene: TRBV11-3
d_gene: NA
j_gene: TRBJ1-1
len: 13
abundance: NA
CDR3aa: CASSPGTQREAFF

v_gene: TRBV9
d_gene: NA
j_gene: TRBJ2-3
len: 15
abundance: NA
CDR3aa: CASSVGWGGPDTQYF

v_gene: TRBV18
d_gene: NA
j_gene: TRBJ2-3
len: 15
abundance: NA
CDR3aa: CASSPPATRTDTQYF

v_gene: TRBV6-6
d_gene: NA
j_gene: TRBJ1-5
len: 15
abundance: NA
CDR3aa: CASSDSQRRNQPQHF

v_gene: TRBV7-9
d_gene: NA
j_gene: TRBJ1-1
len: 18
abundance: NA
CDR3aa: CASSLVAGQSPEGTEAFF

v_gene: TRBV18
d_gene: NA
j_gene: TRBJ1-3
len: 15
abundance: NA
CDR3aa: CASSPDGGSGNTIYF

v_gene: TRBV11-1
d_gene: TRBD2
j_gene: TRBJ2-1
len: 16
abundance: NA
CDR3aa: CASSLGRSGLYNEQFF

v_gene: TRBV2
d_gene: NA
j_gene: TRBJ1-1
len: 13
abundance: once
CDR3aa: CASSGQSNTEAFF

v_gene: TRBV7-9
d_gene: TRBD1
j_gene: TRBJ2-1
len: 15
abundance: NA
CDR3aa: CASSSQGALDNEQFF

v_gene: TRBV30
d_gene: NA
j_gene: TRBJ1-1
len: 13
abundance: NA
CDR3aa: CAWSKGLDTEAFF

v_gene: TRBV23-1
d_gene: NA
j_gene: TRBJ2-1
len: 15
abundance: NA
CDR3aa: CASSHDGDVGSEQFF

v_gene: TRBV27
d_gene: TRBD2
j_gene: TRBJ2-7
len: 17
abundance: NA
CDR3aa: CASSSILLSGGRGEQYF

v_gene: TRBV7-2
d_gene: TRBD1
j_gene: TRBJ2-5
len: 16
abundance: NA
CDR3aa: CASSLSGDRDVGTQYF

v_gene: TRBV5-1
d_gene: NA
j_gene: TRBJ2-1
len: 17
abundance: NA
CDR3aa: CASSLDGGHPASNEQFF

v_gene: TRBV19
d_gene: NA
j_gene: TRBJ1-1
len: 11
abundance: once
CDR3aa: CASRTGTEAFF

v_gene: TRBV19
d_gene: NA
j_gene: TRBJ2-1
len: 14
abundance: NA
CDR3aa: CASSRQSSYNEQFF

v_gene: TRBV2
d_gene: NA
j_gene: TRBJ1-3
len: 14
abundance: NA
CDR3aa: CASRTGSSGNTIYF

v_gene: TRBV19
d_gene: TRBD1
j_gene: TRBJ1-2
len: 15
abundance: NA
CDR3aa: CASSRQGAGGHGYTF

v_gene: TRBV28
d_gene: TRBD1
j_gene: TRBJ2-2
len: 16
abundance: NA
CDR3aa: CASSLTGQGNTGELFF

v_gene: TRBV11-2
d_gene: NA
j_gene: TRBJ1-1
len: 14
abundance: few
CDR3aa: CASSLDYANTEAFF

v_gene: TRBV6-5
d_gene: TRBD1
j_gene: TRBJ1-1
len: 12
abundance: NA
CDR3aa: CASSTGGTEAFF

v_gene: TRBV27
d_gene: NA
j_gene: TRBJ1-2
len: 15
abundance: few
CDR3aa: CASSRDRTRAFGYTF

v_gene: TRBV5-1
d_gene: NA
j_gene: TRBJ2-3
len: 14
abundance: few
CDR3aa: CASSSSGTLVSWYF

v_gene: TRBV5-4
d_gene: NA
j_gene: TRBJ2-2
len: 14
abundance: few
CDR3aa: CASSTQPDTGELFF

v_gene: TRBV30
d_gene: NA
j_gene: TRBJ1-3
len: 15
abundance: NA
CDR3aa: CAWSVPGTDGNTIYF

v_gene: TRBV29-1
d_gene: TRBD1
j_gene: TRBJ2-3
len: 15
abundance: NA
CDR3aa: CSVEDAGGGTDTQYF

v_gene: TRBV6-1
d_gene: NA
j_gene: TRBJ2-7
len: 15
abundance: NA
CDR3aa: CASSAGTPSSYEQYF

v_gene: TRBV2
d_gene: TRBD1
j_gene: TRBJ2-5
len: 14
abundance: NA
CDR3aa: CASRAGTGVETQYF

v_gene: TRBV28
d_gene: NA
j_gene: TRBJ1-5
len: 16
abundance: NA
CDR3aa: CASRRDSSASNQPQHF

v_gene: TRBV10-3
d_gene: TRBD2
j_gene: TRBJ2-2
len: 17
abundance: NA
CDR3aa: CAIRISGSFTNTGELFF